This TCR beta chain appears in the sequencing data of a study of T cell changes during pregnancy in multiple sclerosis. The table lists this clone with a few counts. Profiling relied on immunoSEQ multiplex PCR, and the TCRdb table lists in-frame clones only, not all of them. This sample has more than 45,000 clones, with approximately 95% found just once. The origin of this receptor is a female donor with multiple sclerosis, enrolled in a pregnancy study. The starting material was CD4+ T cells from peripheral blood mononuclear cells, obtained in the first trimester of pregnancy.

The DNA of the CDR3 is TGTGCCAGCAGCACATACACCGGGGAGCTGTTTTTT. Residues: CASSTYTGELFF. J is TRBJ2-2 and V is TRBV5-4; D not resolved. CDR3 size: 12 residues. Germline V gene lookup returns CDR1 SGHNT and CDR2 YYREEE (reference sequence). Trimming removed 4 bases at V and 3 bases at J, with 4 bases between. The full variable domain, rest sourced from reference TRBV5-4 and TRBJ2-2, is ETGVTQSPTHLIKTRGQQVTLRCSSQSGHNTVSWYQQALGQGPQFIFQYYREEENGRGNFPPRFSGLQFPNYSSELNVNALELDDSALYLCASSTYTGELFFGEGSRLTVL.